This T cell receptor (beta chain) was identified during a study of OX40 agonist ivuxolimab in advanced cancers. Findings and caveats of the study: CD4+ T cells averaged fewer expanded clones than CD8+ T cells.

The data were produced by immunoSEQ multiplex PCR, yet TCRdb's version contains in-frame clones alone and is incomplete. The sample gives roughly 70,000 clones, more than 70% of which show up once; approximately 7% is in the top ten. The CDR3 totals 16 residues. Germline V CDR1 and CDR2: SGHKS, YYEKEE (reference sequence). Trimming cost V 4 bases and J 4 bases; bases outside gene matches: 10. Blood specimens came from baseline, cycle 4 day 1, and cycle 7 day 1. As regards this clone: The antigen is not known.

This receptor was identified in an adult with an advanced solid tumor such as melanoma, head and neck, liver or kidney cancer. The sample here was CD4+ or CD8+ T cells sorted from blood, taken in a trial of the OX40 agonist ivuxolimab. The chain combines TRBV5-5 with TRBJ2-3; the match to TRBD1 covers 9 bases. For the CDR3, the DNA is TGTGCCAGCAGCCTGGACGGACAGGGGATTTCAGATACGCAGTATTTT. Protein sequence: CASSLDGQGISDTQYF.